The TCR beta chain described here comes from a study of T cells of healthy individuals. One entry per CDR3 protein results from TCRdb running MiXCR on the 5' RACE reads. Here the sample spans 90,000 to 100,000 distinct CDR3 sequences, approximately 16% being singletons. The CDR3 covers 15 residues. V dropped 0 bases and J dropped 9; count of bases not matched to a gene: 3. From germline, CDR1 is SGDLS and CDR2 YYNGEE. This clonotype was observed a handful of times. V and J are TRBV9 and TRBJ2-1; 13 nucleotides agree with TRBD2. This receptor was taken from a human donor in good health. The CDR3 sequence is CASSVVGLAGSEQFF. CDR3 sequence (DNA): TGTGCCAGCAGCGTAGTGGGACTAGCGGGGAGTGAGCAGTTCTTC.